Presented here are 16 T cell receptor beta chains from one specimen sequenced in a study of CD8+CD57+ T cells in acquired aplastic anemia. Their antigens remain unidentified. For CDR3 and TCR beta VDJ profiling, genomic DNA was the template used. TCRdb re-derived calls from the reads in MiXCR, one entry per CDR3 protein. The sample consists of 17,000 or so distinct CDR3 sequences, approximately 40% of them appearing once. Whoever was chosen for sequencing had shown CD8+CD57+ cell expansion by flow cytometry. Broader study findings: Compared with total CD4+ and CD8+ cell pools, patient CD8+CD57+ cells were less diverse.

The source material was CD8+CD57+ T cells sorted from PBMCs. Subset given: bead-enriched CD8+CD57+ effector memory T cells from SAA patients. These receptors were obtained from a human donor with aplastic anemia.

The chain has TRBV9 and TRBJ2-2; unclear D gene. Trimming left V 6 bases short and J 4 bases short, with 16 bases between. In germline, CDR1 is SGDLS, CDR2 YYNGEE. The CDR3 covers 15 residues. CDR3 DNA: TGTGCCAGCAAGGTCCCCGGCAGGAGCACCGGGGAGCTGTTTTTT. Its protein is CASKVPGRSTGELFF.

This sequence joins TRBV20-1 and TRBJ2-3, with 7 nucleotides matching TRBD1. Germline-derived CDR1 and CDR2 are DFQATT and SNEGSKA (reference sequence). The CDR3 consists of 16 residues. With V trimmed by 2 bases and J by 1 base, 9 bases remained unmatched. CDR3 bases: TGCAGTGCTAGACACCGAGGGGGCGCAGGCACAGATACGCAGTATTTT. This codes for CSARHRGGAGTDTQYF.

The chain is built from TRBV2 and TRBJ2-1; 15 positions match TRBD2. Trimming cost V 2 bases and J 8 bases; bases outside gene matches: 4. This CDR3 comprises 16 residues. In germline, CDR1 is SNHLY, CDR2 FYNNEI. CDR3 sequence (DNA): TGTGCCAGCAGTGAATACGGACTAGCGGGGGGGGATGAGCAGTTCTTC. Amino acid sequence: CASSEYGLAGGDEQFF.

This chain joins TRBV10-3 and TRBJ2-3, with D possibly TRBD1 on 6 matching bases. There are 15 residues in the CDR3. V lost 2 bases, J lost 6 bases, and 15 bases lay in between. Germline values: CDR1 ENHRY, CDR2 SYGVKD. Here the CDR3 DNA reads TGTGCCATCAGTGAGGTGGCAGGGGAATTGGATACGCAGTATTTT. This translates into CAISEVAGELDTQYF.

The V gene is TRBV15, the J gene TRBJ2-7; 7 bases fit TRBD1. This CDR3 spans 17 amino acids. The germline V gene encodes CDR1 LNHNV and CDR2 YYDKDF (reference sequence). Trimming at V came to 3 bases and at J to 0 bases, leaving 11 bases not matched to a gene. CDR3 nucleotide sequence: TGTGCCACCAGCAGCTTAGAGGGACAGCCGAGCTCCTACGAGCAGTACTTC. Its translation is CATSSLEGQPSSYEQYF. The whole variable domain, remainder taken from reference TRBV15 and TRBJ2-7, is DAMVIQNPRYQVTQFGKPVTLSCSQTLNHNVMYWYQQKSSQAPKLLFHYYDKDFNNEADTPDNFQSRRPNTSFCFLDIRSPGLGDTAMYLCATSSLEGQPSSYEQYFGPGTRLTVT.

The table lists this clonotype with many counts. V is TRBV30 and J is TRBJ2-3; 7 nucleotides align to TRBD1. CDR3 length: 14 residues. Trimming cost V 8 bases and J 4 bases; bases outside gene matches: 12. Looked up from germline, CDR1 is GTSNPN and CDR2 is SVGIG (reference sequence). The CDR3 sequence is CATDPAGGPDTQYF. CDR3 DNA: TGTGCCACTGACCCGGCAGGGGGACCAGATACGCAGTATTTT.

This chain connects TRBV20-1 to TRBJ2-4; weak D call: TRBD2 (6 bases). This CDR3 spans 16 amino acids. V shed 0 bases and J shed 7 bases, with 19 bases lying between them. The V gene's germline CDR1 is DFQATT and CDR2 SNEGSKA (reference sequence). The CDR3 is CSARDLGPSGTNIQYF. DNA for the CDR3: TGCAGTGCTAGAGATCTTGGCCCGAGTGGGACTAACATTCAGTACTTC.

V usage is TRBV20-1 and J usage is TRBJ2-2; 8 bases map to TRBD2. V was pared by 4 bases and J by 5 bases, with 3 bases of the junction left unmatched. Germline values: CDR1 DFQATT, CDR2 SNEGSKA (reference sequence). The length of the CDR3 is 13 residues. In nucleotides, the CDR3 is TGCAGTGCTATTAGCGGGACAACCGGGGAGCTGTTTTTT. Translated: CSAISGTTGELFF.

With regard to this clonotype: This is likely a read error, given that the CDR3 carries no conserved phenylalanine or tryptophan at its end. The CDR3 DNA sequence: TGTGCCAGCAGGGGATCTGGGGCCAACGTCCTGACTAGA. Residues: CASRGSGANVLTR. V usage is TRBV7-6 and J usage is TRBJ2-6; no reliable D call. CDR1 is SGHVS, CDR2 FNYEAQ, per germline. The CDR3 spans 13 residues. Trimming removed 6 bases at V and 1 base at J, with 4 bases between.

In this sample, this clonotype turned up a few times. The CDR3 region is CASSPGDDRAAEAFF. The CDR3 DNA sequence: TGCGCCAGCAGCCCGGGTGACGACAGGGCGGCTGAAGCTTTCTTT. The V call is TRBV5-1, the J call TRBJ1-1; TRBD1 aligns across 7 bases. The CDR3 totals 15 residues. The J segment lost 6 bases and the V segment lost 4 bases, leaving 12 bases of the junction unmatched. Per germline, CDR1 SGHRS and CDR2 YFSETQ. Supplemented by reference TRBV5-1 and TRBJ1-1, the full variable domain reads KAGVTQTPRYLIKTRGQQVTLSCSPISGHRSVSWYQQTPGQGLQFLFEYFSETQRNKGNFPGRFSGRQFSNSRSEMNVSTLELGDSALYLCASSPGDDRAAEAFFGQGTRLTVV.

The chain employs TRBV7-6 and TRBJ1-1; TRBD1 is a possible D gene (5 bases). V gave up 5 bases and J gave up 1 base, with 8 bases separating them. The germline gives CDR1 SGHVS, CDR2 FNYEAQ. The CDR3 runs to 13 residues. CDR3 sequence (DNA): TGTGCCAGCAGCCTAGGGGAGAACACTGAAGCTTTCTTT. It specifies CASSLGENTEAFF.

This clonotype was recorded a few times. The V gene is TRBV20-1, the J gene TRBJ2-1; possible D gene TRBD2, 6 bases. The CDR3 is 15 residues long. Trimming removed 0 bases at V and 0 bases at J, with 9 bases between. In germline, CDR1 is DFQATT, CDR2 SNEGSKA (reference sequence). The CDR3 DNA follows: TGCAGTGCTAGAGATGTCGGGAGCTCCTACAATGAGCAGTTCTTC. This translates into CSARDVGSSYNEQFF.

This rearrangement joins TRBV5-6 to TRBJ2-7; 10 bases match TRBD1. The germline V gene encodes CDR1 SGHDT and CDR2 YYEEEE. Trimming removed 0 bases from V and 3 bases from J; junction bases left unmatched: 3. This CDR3 region has 15 residues. CDR3 amino acids: CASSLGGTGVYEQYF. CDR3 DNA sequence: TGTGCCAGCAGCTTGGGGGGGACAGGGGTCTACGAGCAGTACTTC.

This clonotype was seen many times. V is TRBV2 and J is TRBJ1-1; the match to TRBD1 covers 8 bases. The CDR3 has 14 residues. V shed 3 bases, J shed 4 bases, and the junction held 4 bases outside the gene matches. Germline assignment: CDR1 SNHLY and CDR2 FYNNEI. CDR3 protein: CASSDYRGITEAFF. The CDR3 DNA reads TGTGCCAGCAGTGATTACAGGGGGATCACTGAAGCTTTCTTT.

The sample holds one count of this clonotype. The chain combines TRBV20-1 with TRBJ1-1, with a weak D call TRBD1 (5 bases). Germline loops: CDR1 DFQATT, CDR2 SNEGSKA (reference sequence). V lost 6 bases and J lost 7, with 21 bases in between. CDR3 length: 14 amino acids. The CDR3 region has the DNA TGCAGTGCCAGCAGTTCCGCCGGGGGGATTGAAGCTTTCTTT. Translation gives CSASSSAGGIEAFF.

This clonotype was seen only a few times. The V and J genes are TRBV19 and TRBJ2-3, with 7 bases that match TRBD1. The germline gives CDR1 LNHDA, CDR2 SQIVND (reference sequence). Unmatched junction bases numbered 2, after V lost 5 bases and J lost 3 bases. This CDR3 is built from 13 residues. DNA for the CDR3: TGTGCCAGTAGTGAGACAGGGACAGATACGCAGTATTTT. Amino acids: CASSETGTDTQYF. Full variable domain (outside the CDR3, taken from reference TRBV19 and TRBJ2-3): DGGITQSPKYLFRKEGQNVTLSCEQNLNHDAMYWYRQDPGQGLRLIYYSQIVNDFQKGDIAEGYSVSREKKESFPLTVTSAQKNPTAFYLCASSETGTDTQYFGPGTRLTVL.